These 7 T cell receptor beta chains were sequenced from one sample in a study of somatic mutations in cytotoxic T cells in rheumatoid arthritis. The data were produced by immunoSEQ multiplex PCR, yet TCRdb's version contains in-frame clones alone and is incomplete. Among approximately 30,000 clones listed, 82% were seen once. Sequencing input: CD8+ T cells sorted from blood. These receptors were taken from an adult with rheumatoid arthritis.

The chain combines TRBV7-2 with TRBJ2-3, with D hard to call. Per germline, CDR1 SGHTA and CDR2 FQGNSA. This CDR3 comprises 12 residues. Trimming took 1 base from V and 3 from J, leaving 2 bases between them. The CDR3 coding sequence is TGTGCCAGCAGCTTAGAGACAGATACGCAGTATTTT. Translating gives CASSLETDTQYF.

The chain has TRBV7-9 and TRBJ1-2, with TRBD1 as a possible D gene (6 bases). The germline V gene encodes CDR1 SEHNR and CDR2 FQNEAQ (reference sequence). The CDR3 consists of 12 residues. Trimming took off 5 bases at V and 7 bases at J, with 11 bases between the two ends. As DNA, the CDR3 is TGTGCCAGCAGCCTGACAGGTGGTGGCTACACCTTC. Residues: CASSLTGGGYTF.

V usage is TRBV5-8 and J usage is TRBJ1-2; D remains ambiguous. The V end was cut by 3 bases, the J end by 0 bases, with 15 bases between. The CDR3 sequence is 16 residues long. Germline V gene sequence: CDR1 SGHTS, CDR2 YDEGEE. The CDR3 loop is CASSSPPGNTNYGYTF. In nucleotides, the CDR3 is TGTGCCAGCAGCTCGCCCCCCGGCAATACTAACTATGGCTACACCTTC.

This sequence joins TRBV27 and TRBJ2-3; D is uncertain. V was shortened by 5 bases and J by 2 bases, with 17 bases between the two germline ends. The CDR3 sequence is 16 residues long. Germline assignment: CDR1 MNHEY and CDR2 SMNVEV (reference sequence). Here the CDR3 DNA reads TGTGCCAGCAGTCCAGGCAACGCTGGAAACACAGATACGCAGTATTTT. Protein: CASSPGNAGNTDTQYF.

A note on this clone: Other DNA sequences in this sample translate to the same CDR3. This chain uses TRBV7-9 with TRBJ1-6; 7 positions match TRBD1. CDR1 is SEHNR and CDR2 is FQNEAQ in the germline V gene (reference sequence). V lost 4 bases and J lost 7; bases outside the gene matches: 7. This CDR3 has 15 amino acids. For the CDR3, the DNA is TGTGCCAGCAGCTCGCGACAGGGCTTGAATTCACCCCTCCACTTT. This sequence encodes CASSSRQGLNSPLHF.

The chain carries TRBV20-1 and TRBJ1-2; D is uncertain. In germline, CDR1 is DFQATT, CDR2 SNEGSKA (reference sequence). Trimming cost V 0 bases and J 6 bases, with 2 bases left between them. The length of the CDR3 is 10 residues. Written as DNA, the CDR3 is TGCAGTGCTAGAGAGGATGGCTACACCTTC. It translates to CSAREDGYTF.

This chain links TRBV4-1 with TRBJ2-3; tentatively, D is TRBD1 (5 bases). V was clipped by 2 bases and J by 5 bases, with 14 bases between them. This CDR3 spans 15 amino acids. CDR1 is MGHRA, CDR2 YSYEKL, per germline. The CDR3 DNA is TGCGCCAGCAGCCAACCTCTCGTAAGGGGAGATACGCAGTATTTT. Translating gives CASSQPLVRGDTQYF.